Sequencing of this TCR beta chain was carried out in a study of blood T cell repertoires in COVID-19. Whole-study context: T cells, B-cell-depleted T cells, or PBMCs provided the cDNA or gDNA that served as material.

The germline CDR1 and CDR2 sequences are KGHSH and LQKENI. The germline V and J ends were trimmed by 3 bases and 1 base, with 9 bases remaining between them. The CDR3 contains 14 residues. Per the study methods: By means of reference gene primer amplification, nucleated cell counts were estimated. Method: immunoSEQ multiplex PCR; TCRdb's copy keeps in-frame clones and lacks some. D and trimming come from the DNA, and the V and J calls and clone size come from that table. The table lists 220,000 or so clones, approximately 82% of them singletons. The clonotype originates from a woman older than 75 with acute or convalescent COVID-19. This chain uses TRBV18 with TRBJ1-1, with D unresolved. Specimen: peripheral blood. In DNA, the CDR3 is TGTGCCAGCTCACCGTCCAAGCCGAACACTGAAGCTTTCTTT. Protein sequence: CASSPSKPNTEAFF. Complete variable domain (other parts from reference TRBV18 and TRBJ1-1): NAGVMQNPRHLVRRRGQEARLRCSPMKGHSHVYWYRQLPEEGLKFMVYLQKENIIDESGMPKERFSAEFPKEGPSILRIQQVVRGDSAAYFCASSPSKPNTEAFFGQGTRLTVV.